The 22 T cell receptor beta chains below all came from one sample that was sequenced in a study of blood T cell repertoires in COVID-19 (dated by TCRdb to about 2020). Libraries were prepared through the immunoSEQ multiplex PCR assay. Entries here come from immuneACCESS through TCRdb and include only in-frame sequences with V and J called. Some clones fail to appear in such tables; in the studies checked, an unresolved V gene covers under half of the shortfall, and the cause of the remainder is unknown. The sample table shows roughly 76,000 clones, and about four fifths are seen once. About 16% of the sample belongs to the ten largest clones. The specimen was peripheral blood. The source is a human donor in a cohort sampled during active COVID-19.

The chain has TRBV5-5 and TRBJ2-7; TRBD1 matches at 9 bases. The CDR3 contains 16 residues. CDR1 and CDR2 (germline): SGHKS, YYEKEE (reference sequence). V gave up 0 bases and J gave up 8 bases; unmatched junction bases: 12. The CDR3 loop is CASSLGGGTGSDQQYF. CDR3 in DNA: TGTGCCAGCAGCTTGGGCGGTGGGACAGGGTCTGATCAGCAGTACTTC.

The chain combines TRBV7-2 with TRBJ2-1; 9 bases line up with TRBD2. CDR1 and CDR2 from the germline V gene are SGHTA and FQGNSA. This CDR3 has 16 residues. J lost 7 bases, V lost 4 bases, and 11 bases had no gene match. This CDR3 is CASSYYVGSGSNEQFF. The CDR3 region has the DNA TGTGCCAGCAGCTACTATGTGGGTAGCGGGAGTAATGAGCAGTTCTTC.

This rearrangement joins TRBV6-5 to TRBJ2-3; 10 nucleotides agree with TRBD2. The germline CDR1 and CDR2 sequences are MNHEY and SVGAGI. V lost 6 bases, J lost 5 bases, and 8 bases stayed unmatched. The CDR3 is 15 amino acids. The CDR3 reads CASRPVAGGGDTQYF. DNA for the CDR3: TGTGCCAGCAGACCGGTAGCGGGAGGTGGAGATACGCAGTATTTT.

The V and J genes are TRBV3-1 (or the pseudogene TRBV3-2) and TRBJ2-3; TRBD1 aligns across 8 bases. The CDR3 has 15 residues. With 4 bases clipped from V and 2 bases from J, the junction kept 5 bases outside the gene matches. Per germline, CDR1 LGHDT and CDR2 YNNKEL (reference sequence). The CDR3 protein is CASSPSDRDTDTQYF. The DNA of the CDR3 is TGTGCCAGCAGCCCCTCGGACAGGGACACAGATACGCAGTATTTT.

This clone was picked up a small number of times. The V and J genes are TRBV7-2 and TRBJ2-3; TRBD2 might be the D (5 bases). The CDR3 spans 15 residues. V gave up 3 bases and J gave up 4 bases, with 14 bases separating them. Germline CDR1 SGHTA, CDR2 FQGNSA. CDR3 DNA sequence: TGTGCCAGCAGCTTGTGGTCCACCGGGGCAGATACGCAGTATTTT. Its protein is CASSLWSTGADTQYF.

This chain links TRBV9 with TRBJ2-3; 13 bases map to TRBD2. The J segment lost 4 bases and the V segment lost 0 bases, leaving 2 bases of the junction unmatched. The CDR3 covers 16 residues. Germline V gene lookup returns CDR1 SGDLS and CDR2 YYNGEE. The CDR3 sequence is CASSVGTSGSADTQYF. CDR3 sequence (DNA): TGTGCCAGCAGCGTAGGGACTAGCGGGAGCGCAGATACGCAGTATTTT.

The CDR3 DNA follows: TGTGCCAGCAGTGAATGGGGGGGGAGGGGCTACGAGCAGTACTTC. It specifies CASSEWGGRGYEQYF. J is TRBJ2-7 and V is TRBV6-1, with TRBD2 identical over 7 bases. V was clipped by 2 bases and J by 3 bases; unmatched bases: 7. The CDR3 has 15 residues. The germline V gene has CDR1 MNHNS and CDR2 SASEGT.

This sequence joins TRBV28 and TRBJ1-5; TRBD1 aligns across 8 bases. Germline V gene sequence: CDR1 MDHEN, CDR2 SYDVKM. With V trimmed by 6 bases and J by 3 bases, 4 bases remained unmatched. The CDR3 sequence is 14 residues long. This chain's CDR3 is CASRLRGLNQPQHF. CDR3 sequence (DNA): TGTGCCAGCAGACTCAGGGGGCTCAATCAGCCCCAGCATTTT. The full variable domain, its missing parts supplied by reference TRBV28 and TRBJ1-5, is DVKVTQSSRYLVKRTGEKVFLECVQDMDHENMFWYRQDPGLGLRLIYFSYDVKMKEKGDIPEGYSVSREKKERFSLILESASTNQTSMYLCASRLRGLNQPQHFGDGTRLSIL.

V gene TRBV19 combines with J gene TRBJ2-2, with 9 bases aligning to TRBD2. The V and J ends lost 3 bases and 2 bases, in that order; junction bases with no gene match: 7. Germline assignment: CDR1 LNHDA and CDR2 SQIVND (reference sequence). CDR3 size: 17 residues. CDR3 bases: TGTGCCAGTAGTATCCCAGGACTAGCGTCAAACACCGGGGAGCTGTTTTTT. Residues: CASSIPGLASNTGELFF.

The chain has TRBV28 and TRBJ2-2; 7 positions agree with TRBD1. The germline gives CDR1 MDHEN, CDR2 SYDVKM. The CDR3 is made up of 14 amino acids. Trimming cost V 4 bases and J 4 bases; bases outside gene matches: 3. The CDR3 coding sequence is TGTGCCAGCAGTTCGGACAGGCGCACCGGGGAGCTGTTTTTT. It codes for CASSSDRRTGELFF.

The genes are TRBV6-5 and TRBJ1-4; a weak D match, TRBD1 (5 bases). V lost 1 base to trimming and J lost 8 bases, with 14 bases between them. CDR3 length: 15 amino acids. The V gene's germline CDR1 is MNHEY and CDR2 SVGAGI. This CDR3 is CASSYLGGSGEKLFF. The CDR3, as DNA: TGTGCCAGCAGTTACTTGGGGGGAAGCGGCGAAAAACTGTTTTTT.

The gene calls are TRBV5-1 and TRBJ2-7; D is unclear. V was pared by 3 bases and J by 0 bases, with 13 bases between. This CDR3 is built from 15 residues. Looked up from germline, CDR1 is SGHRS and CDR2 is YFSETQ. CDR3 protein: CASSSGGTPSYEQYF. The CDR3 DNA reads as TGCGCCAGCAGCTCTGGCGGAACACCCTCCTACGAGCAGTACTTC.

The chain recombines TRBV27 with TRBJ1-2; D unclear. Germline V gives CDR1 MNHEY, CDR2 SMNVEV (reference sequence). V dropped 1 base and J dropped 0 bases, with 6 bases sitting between them. This CDR3 is 14 amino acids long. CDR3 amino acids: CASSLFPANYGYTF. As DNA, the CDR3 is TGTGCCAGCAGTTTATTTCCGGCTAACTATGGCTACACCTTC.

J is TRBJ2-7 and V is TRBV5-4; 14 bases are a match to TRBD2. V lost 3 bases to trimming and J lost 6 bases; unmatched junction nucleotides: 2. The length of the CDR3 is 14 residues. Germline V gene lookup returns CDR1 SGHNT and CDR2 YYREEE (reference sequence). CDR3 sequence (DNA): TGTGCCAGCAGCTGGGGACTAGCGGGAGTCGAGCAGTACTTC. Protein sequence: CASSWGLAGVEQYF.

The chain has TRBV2 and TRBJ2-7; TRBD2 matches at 12 bases. The V gene end was trimmed by 0 bases and the J gene end by 0 bases; junction bases not matched to a gene: 9. The CDR3 is 19 residues long. Per the germline V gene, CDR1 is SNHLY and CDR2 is FYNNEI. The CDR3 DNA reads as TGTGCCAGCAGTGAAGCACTGGGACTAGCGGGTGGGAGCTCCTACGAGCAGTACTTC. As protein: CASSEALGLAGGSSYEQYF.

The V and J genes are TRBV21-1 and TRBJ2-3; the table's D call TRBD2 went unverified against the DNA. TRBV21-1 is a pseudogene segment. This CDR3 is 13 amino acids long. This chain's CDR3 is CARQGLSTDTQYF. DNA for the CDR3: TGTGCCAGACAAGGACTTAGCACAGATACGCAGTATTTT.

The chain couples TRBV7-9 to TRBJ2-7, with no clear D. V was shortened by 4 bases and J by 0 bases, with 10 bases between the two germline ends. Germline V CDR1 and CDR2: SEHNR, FQNEAQ (reference sequence). The CDR3 runs to 14 residues. The CDR3 DNA sequence: TGTGCCAGCAGCTCATTCGACACCTCCTACGAGCAGTACTTC. The encoded protein is CASSSFDTSYEQYF.

The rearrangement joins TRBV14 to TRBJ1-1, with 7 bases identical to TRBD1. CDR3 length: 15 amino acids. CDR1 is SGHDN and CDR2 is FVKESK in the germline V gene. The trim removed 4 bases at V and 1 base at J, leaving 6 bases unmatched. CDR3 nucleotides: TGTGCCAGCAGCCTTTTGGCAGGGGGGAACACTGAAGCTTTCTTT. Residues: CASSLLAGGNTEAFF.

To note about this clone: The junction departs from germline at one end; a sequencing error may be responsible. The chain is built from TRBV19 and TRBJ2-5; 11 bases are a match to TRBD1. The CDR3 has 14 residues. Germline loops: CDR1 LNHDA, CDR2 SQIVND (reference sequence). CDR3 sequence: CASADRGPQATQYF. In DNA, the CDR3 is TGTGCCAGTGCGGACAGGGGGCCCCAAGCGACCCAGTACTTC.

This clone was seen more than once but under ten times. V usage is TRBV6-1 and J usage is TRBJ2-2; weak D call: TRBD2 (7 bases). The germline gives CDR1 MNHNS, CDR2 SASEGT. V was pared by 3 bases and J by 6 bases, with 14 bases between. The CDR3 is 15 residues long. The DNA of the CDR3 is TGTGCCAGCAGTGATTGGGGGGGCGGATCCGGGGAGCTGTTTTTT. Translating it yields CASSDWGGGSGELFF.

The rearrangement links TRBV6-5 to TRBJ1-5, with 8 positions matching TRBD1. Germline CDR1 is MNHEY and CDR2 is SVGAGI. V shed 10 bases and J 3 bases; nucleotides not matched to a gene: 11. The CDR3 is 15 residues long. The CDR3 DNA is TGTGCCACACAACAGGGGGTGGACCCCAATCAGCCCCAGCATTTT. This encodes CATQQGVDPNQPQHF.

This sequence joins TRBV3-1 (or the pseudogene TRBV3-2) and TRBJ2-7; tentatively, D is TRBD1 (5 bases). V lost 1 base, J lost 1 base, and 11 bases lay in between. The CDR3 extends over 15 amino acids. CDR1 and CDR2 (germline): LGHDT, YNNKEL (reference sequence). CDR3 amino acids: CASSQARGRSYEQYF. DNA for the CDR3: TGTGCCAGCAGCCAAGCTAGGGGCCGTTCCTACGAGCAGTACTTC.